This TCR beta chain was documented in a study of CD8+ T cells in alopecia areata. Study outcomes and limitations: There were also resident alphabeta T cells of normal skin sequenced in scalp samples.

Regarding this clone: Its antigen remains unidentified.

Investigators isolated RNA and reverse transcribed it into cDNA to act as the sequencing template. Profiled with immunoSEQ multiplex PCR; TCRdb holds only in-frame clones, not every one. The sample includes roughly 23,000 clones, about 47% of them seen just once. The CDR3 has 14 amino acids. The V gene lost 1 base and the J gene lost 7 bases, with 11 bases spanning the gap. CDR1 is SGHDN, CDR2 FVKESK, per germline. The chain carries TRBV14 and TRBJ2-1; either TRBD1 or TRBD2 may fit D (5 bases each). This sequence originates from a human donor with alopecia areata. The sample comprised NKG2D-high CD8+ T cells sorted from blood. The CDR3 nucleotides are TGTGCCAGCAGCCAAGGGGGCAGGAGGAATGAGCAGTTCTTC. This sequence encodes CASSQGGRRNEQFF.